The sample holds a few counts of the clone carrying this TCR beta chain. This sample is drawn from a study of blood T cell repertoires in COVID-19. Study context: Spain, Italy and the United States supplied samples that represented acute and convalescent COVID-19. Sample material is recorded as cDNA or gDNA derived from T cells, B-cell-depleted T cells, or PBMCs.

The CDR3 has 15 residues. Germline V gives CDR1 SGHRS, CDR2 YFSETQ. The ends lost 3 bases at V and 7 bases at J; junction bases unmatched: 8. Source study methods: Quantification of nucleated cells was approximated via reference gene primer amplification. Here immunoSEQ multiplex PCR was the method, and the copy in TCRdb shows in-frame clones only, minus some. V and J calls and clone size come straight from that table; D and trimming were deduced from the DNA. Among approximately 250,000 clones listed, under 90% were seen once. V gene TRBV5-1 combines with J gene TRBJ2-7, with TRBD1 matching over 12 bases. Material: peripheral blood. The source of this sequence is a human donor in a cohort sampled during active COVID-19. CDR3 protein: CASSWDRGPEREQYF. The CDR3, as DNA: TGCGCCAGCAGCTGGGACAGGGGGCCGGAGAGAGAGCAGTACTTC.